This T cell receptor beta chain was obtained from a study of beta chain features in type 1 diabetes. As to this clone: Its antigen remains unknown.

Investigators reverse transcribed all isolated RNA, so they sequenced expressed TCRB transcripts. The table came from immunoSEQ multiplex PCR; TCRdb's copy has only in-frame clones and leaves some out. The top ten hold roughly 0.94% of the sample, which has about 290,000 clones, about 8.5% seen once. In germline, CDR1 is MGHRA, CDR2 YSYEKL. V was clipped by 1 base and J by 4 bases; unmatched bases: 10. There are 17 residues in the CDR3. The study's findings and limits: Type 1 diabetes patients had VDJ junctions that carried fewer insertions and more deletions. TCRB repertoires of naive, central memory and Treg cells appeared more similar among patients than among healthy donors.

The specimen sequenced was central memory CD4+ T cells from blood. The chain has TRBV4-1 and TRBJ2-5, with 9 positions matching TRBD2. This clonotype was obtained from a woman between 18 and 29 years old in good health. The CDR3 region is CASSQVQRGVYRETQYF. For the CDR3, the DNA is TGCGCCAGCAGCCAAGTTCAGCGGGGGGTGTACCGAGAGACCCAGTACTTC.